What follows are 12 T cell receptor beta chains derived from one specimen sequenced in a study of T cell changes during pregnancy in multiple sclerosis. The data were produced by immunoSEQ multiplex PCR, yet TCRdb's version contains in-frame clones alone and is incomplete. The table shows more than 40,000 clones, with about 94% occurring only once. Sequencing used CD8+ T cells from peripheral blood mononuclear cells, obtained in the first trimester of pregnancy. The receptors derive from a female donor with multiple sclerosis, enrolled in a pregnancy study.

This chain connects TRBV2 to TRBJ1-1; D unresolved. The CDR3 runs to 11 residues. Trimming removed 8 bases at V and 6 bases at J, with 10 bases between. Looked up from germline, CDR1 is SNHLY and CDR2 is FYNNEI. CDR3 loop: CASPVAAEAFF. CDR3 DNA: TGTGCCAGCCCCGTAGCTGCTGAAGCTTTCTTT.

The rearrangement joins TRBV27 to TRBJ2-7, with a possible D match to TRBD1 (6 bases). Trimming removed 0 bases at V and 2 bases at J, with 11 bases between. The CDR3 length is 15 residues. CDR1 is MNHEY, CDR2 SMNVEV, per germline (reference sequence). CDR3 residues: CASSLSWGLAYEQYF. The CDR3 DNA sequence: TGTGCCAGCAGTTTATCGTGGGGGCTGGCCTACGAGCAGTACTTC.

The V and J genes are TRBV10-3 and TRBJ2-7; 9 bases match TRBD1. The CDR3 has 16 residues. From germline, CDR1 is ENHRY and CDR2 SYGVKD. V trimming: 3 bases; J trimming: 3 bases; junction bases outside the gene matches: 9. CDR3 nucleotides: TGTGCCATCAGTGACGCTCCGGGACAGGGAGACTACGAGCAGTACTTC. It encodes CAISDAPGQGDYEQYF.

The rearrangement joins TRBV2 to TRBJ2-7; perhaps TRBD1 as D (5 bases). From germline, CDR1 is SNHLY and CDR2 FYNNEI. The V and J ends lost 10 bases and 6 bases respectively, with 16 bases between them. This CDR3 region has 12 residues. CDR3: CAISVRVPEQYF. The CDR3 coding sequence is TGTGCCATCTCGGTCAGGGTCCCCGAGCAGTACTTC.

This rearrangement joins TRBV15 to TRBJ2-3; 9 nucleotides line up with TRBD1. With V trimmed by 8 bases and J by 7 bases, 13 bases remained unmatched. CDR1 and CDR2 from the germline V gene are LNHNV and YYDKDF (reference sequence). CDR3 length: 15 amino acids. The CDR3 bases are TGTGCCACCGGGGATCCGGGACAGGGTTTGAATACGCAGTATTTT. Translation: CATGDPGQGLNTQYF.

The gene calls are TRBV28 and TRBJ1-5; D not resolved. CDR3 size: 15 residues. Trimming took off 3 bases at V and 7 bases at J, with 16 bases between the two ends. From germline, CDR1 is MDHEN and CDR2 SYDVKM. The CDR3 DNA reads TGTGCCAGCAGTTTCCCCGGGAGATTTGGACAGCCCCAGCATTTT. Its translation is CASSFPGRFGQPQHF.

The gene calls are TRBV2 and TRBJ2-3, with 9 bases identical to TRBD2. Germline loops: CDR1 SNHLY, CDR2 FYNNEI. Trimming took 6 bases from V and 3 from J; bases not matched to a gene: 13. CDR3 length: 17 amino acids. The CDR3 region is CASRERMAGGRTDTQYF. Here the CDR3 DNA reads TGTGCCAGCAGGGAGAGGATGGCGGGGGGGAGGACAGATACGCAGTATTTT.

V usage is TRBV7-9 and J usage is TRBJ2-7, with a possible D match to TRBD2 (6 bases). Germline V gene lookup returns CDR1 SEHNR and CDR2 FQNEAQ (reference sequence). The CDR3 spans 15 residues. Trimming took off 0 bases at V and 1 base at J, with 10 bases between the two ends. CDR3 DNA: TGTGCCAGCAGCTTAGCCCAGGGAGGTTCCTACGAGCAGTACTTC. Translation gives CASSLAQGGSYEQYF.

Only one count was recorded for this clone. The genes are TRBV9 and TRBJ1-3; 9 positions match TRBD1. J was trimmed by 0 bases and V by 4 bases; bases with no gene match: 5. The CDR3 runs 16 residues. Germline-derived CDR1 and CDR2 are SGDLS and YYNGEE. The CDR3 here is CASSLGQGLSGNTIYF. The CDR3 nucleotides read TGTGCCAGCAGCCTGGGACAGGGTCTCTCTGGAAACACCATATATTTT.

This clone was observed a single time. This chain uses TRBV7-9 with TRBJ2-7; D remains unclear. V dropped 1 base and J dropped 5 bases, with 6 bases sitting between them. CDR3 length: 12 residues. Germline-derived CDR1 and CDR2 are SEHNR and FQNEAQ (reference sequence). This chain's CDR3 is CASSLGSNEQYF. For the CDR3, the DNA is TGTGCCAGCAGCTTAGGTTCCAACGAGCAGTACTTC.

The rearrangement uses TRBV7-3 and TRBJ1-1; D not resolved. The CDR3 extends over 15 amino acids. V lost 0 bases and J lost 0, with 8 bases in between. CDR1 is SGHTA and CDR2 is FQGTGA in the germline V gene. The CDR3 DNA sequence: TGTGCCAGCAGCTTAACATCGGAGTTGAACACTGAAGCTTTCTTT. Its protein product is CASSLTSELNTEAFF. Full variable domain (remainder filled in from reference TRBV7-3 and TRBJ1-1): GAGVSQTPSNKVTEKGKYVELRCDPISGHTALYWYRQSLGQGPEFLIYFQGTGAADDSGLPNDRFFAVRPEGSVSTLKIQRTERGDSAVYLCASSLTSELNTEAFFGQGTRLTVV.

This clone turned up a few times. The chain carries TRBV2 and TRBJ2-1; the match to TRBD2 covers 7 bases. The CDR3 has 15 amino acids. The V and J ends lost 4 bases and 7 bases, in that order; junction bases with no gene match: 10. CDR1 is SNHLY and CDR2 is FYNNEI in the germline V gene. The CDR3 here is CASSAREAEGNEQFF. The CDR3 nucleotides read TGTGCCAGCAGTGCTCGGGAGGCCGAGGGGAATGAGCAGTTCTTC.